These 13 T cell receptor beta chains were sequenced from one sample in a study of T-cell memory formation after mild COVID-19. TCRdb itself ran the 5' RACE reads through MiXCR, one entry per CDR3 protein. Of roughly 220,000 distinct CDR3 sequences listed, 9.5% are singletons. Source material: PBMCs or a T cell subset sorted from them (not recorded which). The receptors here all came from a young man who had mild COVID-19 (a few samples of this study predate the infection). Cell type and time point are not known.

This clonotype occurred many times. The chain is built from TRBV5-1 and TRBJ1-1; D might be TRBD1 (5 bases). This CDR3 contains 17 residues. Germline V CDR1 and CDR2: SGHRS, YFSETQ. Trimming removed 3 bases at V and 3 bases at J, with 21 bases between. The DNA for the CDR3 is TGCGCCAGCAGCTCCAAGGGACTCCAAAGCCTCGACACTGAAGCTTTCTTT. Residues: CASSSKGLQSLDTEAFF.

This clonotype was counted ten times or more. This chain uses TRBV6-2 or TRBV6-3 with TRBJ2-7; 7 bases match TRBD1. The trim removed 5 bases at V and 6 bases at J, leaving 10 bases unmatched. This CDR3 has 14 amino acids. Looked up from germline, CDR1 is MNHEY and CDR2 is SVGEGT. Here the CDR3 DNA reads TGTGCCAGCAGTCGGCTGACAGGGATTCGCGAGCAGTACGTC. Translated, it gives CASSRLTGIREQYV.

This clonotype came up a few times. The rearrangement joins TRBV5-1 to TRBJ1-4; D not resolved. Looked up from germline, CDR1 is SGHRS and CDR2 is YFSETQ. The V gene lost 7 bases and the J gene lost 3 bases, with 16 bases spanning the gap. The CDR3 loop spans 15 amino acids. The CDR3: CASREGSSANEKLFF. CDR3 coding DNA: TGCGCCAGCCGCGAAGGGAGTTCGGCTAATGAAAAACTGTTTTTT.

For this clonotype: This may be a read error, as it is one base from a much larger clone. The V call is TRBV4-3, the J call TRBJ2-5; 13 bases are shared with TRBD2. The germline gives CDR1 LGHNA, CDR2 YSLEER. The CDR3 extends over 16 amino acids. The CDR3 spells CASSPGLAGWQETKYF. CDR3 in DNA: TGCGCCAGCAGCCCGGGACTAGCGGGATGGCAAGAGACCAAGTACTTC.

In its sample, this clonotype was seen a few times. This chain uses TRBV11-2 with TRBJ1-2; 7 bases are a match to TRBD1. CDR3 length equals 14 residues. With V trimmed by 0 bases and J by 8 bases, 6 bases remained unmatched. Per germline, CDR1 SGHAT and CDR2 FQNNGV. The CDR3, as DNA: TGTGCCAGCAGCTTAGATTGGGCAGGGGGGGGCTACACCTTC. It is translated as CASSLDWAGGGYTF.

V is TRBV7-3 and J is TRBJ2-3; D unclear. Germline loops: CDR1 SGHTA, CDR2 FQGTGA. With 5 bases removed from V and 4 bases from J, the gap between germline ends came to 7 bases. This CDR3 has 12 amino acids. This CDR3 is CASSQAPDTQYF. The CDR3 DNA sequence: TGTGCCAGCAGCCAAGCACCAGATACGCAGTATTTT.

This clonotype was found a few times. V usage is TRBV10-3 and J usage is TRBJ1-5; D ambiguous. CDR1 and CDR2 (germline): ENHRY, SYGVKD. V was pared by 4 bases and J by 2 bases, with 3 bases between. The CDR3 is 12 amino acids. The CDR3 bases are TGTGCCATCAGTGGGGGCAATCAGCCCCAGCATTTT. Protein: CAISGGNQPQHF.

The V call is TRBV19, the J call TRBJ2-5; 7 bases line up with TRBD1. The CDR3 extends over 14 amino acids. CDR1 LNHDA and CDR2 SQIVND come from the germline V gene (reference sequence). V was clipped by 5 bases and J by 3 bases; unmatched bases: 6. The CDR3 sequence is CASSPGTAKETQYF. In nucleotides, the CDR3 is TGTGCCAGTAGTCCCGGGACAGCTAAAGAGACCCAGTACTTC.

This clonotype was counted between two and nine times. The chain combines TRBV18 with TRBJ2-3; 11 bases map to TRBD2. V was pared by 3 bases and J by 2 bases, with 4 bases of the junction left unmatched. The CDR3 extends over 16 amino acids. In germline, CDR1 is KGHSH, CDR2 LQKENI. DNA for the CDR3: TGTGCCAGCTCACCCACGACTAGCGGGGTCACAGATACGCAGTATTTT. Translating gives CASSPTTSGVTDTQYF.

This clonotype was recorded many times. The V and J genes are TRBV18 and TRBJ1-1; D gene ambiguous. Germline loops: CDR1 KGHSH, CDR2 LQKENI. V lost 2 bases, J lost 0 bases, and 7 bases lay in between. The CDR3 is 14 residues long. The CDR3 sequence is CASSPSGMNTEAFF. DNA for the CDR3: TGTGCCAGCTCACCAAGCGGAATGAACACTGAAGCTTTCTTT.

This clonotype appeared a few times. The chain carries TRBV6-5 and TRBJ1-1, with D possibly TRBD1 on 5 matching bases. V lost 6 bases and J 5 bases, leaving 16 bases between the germline ends. CDR1 and CDR2 (germline): MNHEY, SVGAGI. The CDR3 loop spans 14 amino acids. CDR3 coding DNA: TGTGCCAGCAGCTACAAGCCCGGGGCTACTGAAGCTTTCTTT. Encoded protein: CASSYKPGATEAFF.

The table lists this clonotype with a few counts. The gene calls are TRBV10-3 and TRBJ2-2; D is possibly TRBD1 or TRBD2 (5 bases each). Germline CDR1 is ENHRY and CDR2 is SYGVKD. Trimming shortened V by 2 bases and J by 0 bases, and 10 bases separated the two germline ends. The CDR3 has 16 amino acids. CDR3 DNA sequence: TGTGCCATCAGTGAGGGGGGACCTTCGAACACCGGGGAGCTGTTTTTT. This sequence encodes CAISEGGPSNTGELFF.

The rearrangement joins TRBV7-2 to TRBJ1-1, with D uncertain. Trimming shortened V by 0 bases and J by 5 bases, and 10 bases separated the two germline ends. This CDR3 has 14 amino acids. Germline V gene data show CDR1 as SGHTA and CDR2 as FQGNSA. CDR3 protein: CASSLASRVTEAFF. CDR3 DNA: TGTGCCAGCAGCTTAGCTTCACGGGTAACTGAAGCTTTCTTT. Filled out from reference TRBV7-2 and TRBJ1-1, the complete variable domain reads GAGVSQSPSNKVTEKGKDVELRCDPISGHTALYWYRQSLGQGLEFLIYFQGNSAPDKSGLPSDRFSAERTGGSVSTLTIQRTQQEDSAVYLCASSLASRVTEAFFGQGTRLTVV.